The source of this T cell receptor (beta chain) is a study of blood T cell repertoires in COVID-19. Study-wide context: Whether acute or convalescent, the COVID-19 samples came from the United States, Italy and Spain. T cells, B-cell-depleted T cells, or PBMCs supplied cDNA or gDNA.

Original processing notes: Scientists estimated how many nucleated cells there were by amplifying reference gene primers. The table came from immunoSEQ multiplex PCR; TCRdb's copy has only in-frame clones and leaves some out. V, J and clone size are those of that table, while D and trimming were read from the DNA. The table includes 200,000 to 250,000 clones, about three quarters detected once. Trimming removed 5 bases from V and 1 base from J, with 17 bases in between. CDR1 and CDR2 from the germline V gene are MDHEN and SYDVKM. CDR3 length: 16 amino acids. This chain uses TRBV28 with TRBJ1-1; D is unclear. The source material was peripheral blood. This receptor was obtained from a woman aged 65 to 85 with acute or convalescent COVID-19. In DNA form, the CDR3 reads TGTGCCAGCAGTCCTCCCCGACAAGGCTGGAACACTGAAGCTTTCTTT. This translates into CASSPPRQGWNTEAFF.